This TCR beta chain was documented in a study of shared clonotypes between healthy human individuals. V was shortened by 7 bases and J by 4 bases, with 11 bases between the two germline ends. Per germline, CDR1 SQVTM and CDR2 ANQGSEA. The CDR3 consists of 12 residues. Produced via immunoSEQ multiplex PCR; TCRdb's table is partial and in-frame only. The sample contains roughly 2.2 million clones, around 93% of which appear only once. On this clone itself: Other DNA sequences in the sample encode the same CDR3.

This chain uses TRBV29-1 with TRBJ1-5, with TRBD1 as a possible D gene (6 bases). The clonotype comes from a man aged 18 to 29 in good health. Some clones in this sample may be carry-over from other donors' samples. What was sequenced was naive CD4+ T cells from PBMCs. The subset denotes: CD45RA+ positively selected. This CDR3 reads CSARDTNQPQHF. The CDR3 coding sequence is TGCAGCGCCCGGGACACTAATCAGCCCCAGCATTTT.